The next 18 T cell receptor beta chains were all read from a single sample in a study of blood T cell repertoires in COVID-19. The method was immunoSEQ multiplex PCR; TCRdb's version includes in-frame clones alone and lacks a portion of them. This sample has 100,000 to 150,000 clones, with about 85% found just once. Input material: peripheral blood. The receptors derive from a woman over 75 with acute or convalescent COVID-19.

The gene calls are TRBV6-5 and TRBJ1-5, with D perhaps matching TRBD1 (6 bases). Deletions cut 6 bases from V and 11 bases from J, with 17 bases between. The CDR3 runs 13 residues. CDR1 and CDR2 from the germline V gene are MNHEY and SVGAGI. For the CDR3, the DNA is TGTGCCAGCAGAAACGACAGGTCCTCGGCCCAGCATTTT. It encodes CASRNDRSSAQHF.

V and J are TRBV6-6 and TRBJ1-1, with 8 bases lining up with TRBD1. The germline V gene encodes CDR1 MNHNY and CDR2 SVGAGI (reference sequence). Germline trimming cut 7 bases from V and 1 base from J; bases unmatched to any gene: 11. The CDR3 has 16 residues. CDR3 sequence reads: CASTFRQGTQNTEAFF. In DNA form, the CDR3 reads TGTGCCAGCACCTTTCGACAGGGGACGCAGAACACTGAAGCTTTCTTT.

J is TRBJ2-6 and V is TRBV15; TRBD1 agrees at 7 bases. Germline-derived CDR1 and CDR2 are LNHNV and YYDKDF (reference sequence). The CDR3 is 17 residues long. Losses at the gene ends were 1 base for V and 4 bases for J; bases not matched to a gene: 7. CDR3 protein: CATSRAQGIKGANVLTF. DNA for the CDR3: TGTGCCACCAGCAGAGCACAGGGGATTAAGGGGGCCAACGTCCTGACTTTC.

This chain links TRBV14 with TRBJ1-2; D is perhaps TRBD1 (5 bases). V lost 3 bases and J 3 bases, leaving 14 bases between the germline ends. The CDR3 sequence is 15 residues long. Germline V gene lookup returns CDR1 SGHDN and CDR2 FVKESK. The CDR3 nucleotides are TGTGCCAGCAGCCAGGGCGGGGGATTCGACTATGGCTACACCTTC. This sequence encodes CASSQGGGFDYGYTF.

The V and J genes are TRBV5-1 and TRBJ2-7; no reliable D call. V was shortened by 4 bases and J by 3 bases, with 5 bases between the two germline ends. The CDR3 is 11 amino acids. Germline lookup yields CDR1 SGHRS and CDR2 YFSETQ. CDR3 residues: CASSRYYEQYF. The CDR3 DNA reads as TGCGCCAGCAGCCGCTACTACGAGCAGTACTTC.

V is TRBV12-3 or TRBV12-4 and J is TRBJ1-2; 8 nucleotides agree with TRBD1. J gave up 5 bases and V 8 bases, and 4 bases lay outside the gene matches. The CDR3 totals 12 residues. CDR3 sequence (DNA): TGTGCCAGCGGACAGGGCGTATATGGCTACACCTTC. This encodes CASGQGVYGYTF.

The chain is built from TRBV19 and TRBJ1-2; D is unclear. V lost 11 bases, J lost 4 bases, and 17 bases lay in between. Germline lookup yields CDR1 LNHDA and CDR2 SQIVND (reference sequence). The CDR3 extends over 13 amino acids. DNA for the CDR3: TGTGCCTCAAAGGACGACTACATCTATGGCTACACCTTC. Its translation is CASKDDYIYGYTF.

CDR3 sequence reads: CASKWQFYSNQPQHF. As DNA, the CDR3 is TGTGCCAGTAAGTGGCAGTTTTATAGCAATCAGCCCCAGCATTTT. The rearrangement links TRBV19 to TRBJ1-5; D ambiguous. V shed 7 bases and J shed 0 bases, with 13 bases lying between them. This CDR3 has 15 residues. The germline CDR1 and CDR2 sequences are LNHDA and SQIVND (reference sequence).

This clone appeared a few times. DNA of the CDR3: TGTGCCAGCTCACTGACCGGGACAGGTAGGAATCAGCCCCAGCATTTT. It is translated as CASSLTGTGRNQPQHF. The chain couples TRBV18 to TRBJ1-5; 8 nucleotides line up with TRBD1. Trimming cost V 4 bases and J 4 bases; bases outside gene matches: 9. Germline CDR1 reads KGHSH; CDR2 reads LQKENI. The CDR3 loop spans 16 amino acids.

CDR3 coding DNA: TGTGCCAGTAGACCCCGAGGCGAGGGCGGGTATGGCAATCAGCCCCAGCATTTT. It encodes CASRPRGEGGYGNQPQHF. This chain links TRBV19 with TRBJ1-5; D is unclear. Germline CDR1 is LNHDA and CDR2 is SQIVND (reference sequence). Trimming left V 6 bases short and J 2 bases short, with 23 bases between. This CDR3 region has 18 residues.

CDR3 sequence: CASSLEGTATEAFF. CDR3 nucleotides: TGTGCCAGCTCCCTGGAGGGGACAGCCACTGAAGCTTTCTTT. The chain recombines TRBV18 with TRBJ1-1, with 7 bases lining up with TRBD1. Germline loops: CDR1 KGHSH, CDR2 LQKENI. This CDR3 has 14 residues. J gave up 4 bases and V 6 bases, and 8 bases lay outside the gene matches.

The chain uses TRBV18 and TRBJ2-1; 11 bases are a match to TRBD2. The CDR3 extends over 15 amino acids. Trimming cost V 5 bases and J 4 bases; bases outside gene matches: 4. Looked up from germline, CDR1 is KGHSH and CDR2 is LQKENI. The CDR3 DNA follows: TGTGCCAGCTCAAAGGGACTAGCGGTGTACAATGAGCAGTTCTTC. It translates to CASSKGLAVYNEQFF.

This clone appeared a few times. This chain links TRBV7-8 with TRBJ2-2; no reliable D call. The CDR3 consists of 20 residues. Germline-derived CDR1 and CDR2 are SGHVS and FQNEAQ. Trimming removed 4 bases at V and 2 bases at J, with 26 bases between. CDR3 amino acids: CASSSAVYTSDLDNTGELFF. The CDR3 coding sequence is TGTGCCAGCAGCTCGGCGGTGTACACGAGCGACCTAGATAACACCGGGGAGCTGTTTTTT.

V and J are TRBV12-3 or TRBV12-4 and TRBJ1-1; D is ambiguous. This CDR3 has 13 residues. V was shortened by 3 bases and J by 1 base, with 6 bases between the two germline ends. The CDR3 DNA sequence: TGTGCCAGCAGTTTTGGAGGGAACACTGAAGCTTTCTTT. Amino acids: CASSFGGNTEAFF.

V usage is TRBV5-4 and J usage is TRBJ1-2; the match to TRBD1 covers 7 bases. Germline V CDR1 and CDR2: SGHNT, YYREEE (reference sequence). The CDR3 loop spans 14 amino acids. The junction had 9 bases not matched to a gene; V was cut back by 2 bases and J by 8 bases. CDR3 sequence reads: CASSFPEGARGYTF. As DNA, the CDR3 is TGTGCCAGCAGCTTCCCGGAGGGGGCGCGGGGCTACACCTTC.

This rearrangement joins TRBV11-2 to TRBJ1-1; tentative D call: TRBD1 (6 bases). The CDR3 extends over 14 amino acids. Trimming pared 2 bases from V and 8 bases from J, leaving 15 bases between. Looked up from germline, CDR1 is SGHAT and CDR2 is FQNNGV. CDR3 DNA: TGTGCCAGCAGCTTATCCGTGCCGGGACAAGAAGCTTTCTTT. It codes for CASSLSVPGQEAFF.

The V call is TRBV6-6, the J call TRBJ1-5; 9 nucleotides align to TRBD1. This CDR3 is 19 amino acids long. The junction had 16 bases not matched to a gene; V was cut back by 5 bases and J by 2 bases. Germline V gene lookup returns CDR1 MNHNY and CDR2 SVGAGI (reference sequence). This chain's CDR3 is CASSRIGQGTISGNQPQHF. The CDR3 DNA is TGTGCCAGCAGTCGAATCGGACAGGGGACTATCAGTGGCAATCAGCCCCAGCATTTT.

The chain uses TRBV10-3 and TRBJ2-5, with unresolved D. The CDR3 totals 13 residues. CDR1 is ENHRY and CDR2 is SYGVKD in the germline V gene. V was pared by 2 bases and J by 5 bases, with 9 bases between. CDR3 coding DNA: TGTGCCATCAGTGAGCCACCCGGGGAGACCCAGTACTTC. Translated: CAISEPPGETQYF.